The 28 T cell receptor beta chains reported below all come from one sample, sequenced in a study of beta chain features in type 1 diabetes. Study-level points and caveats: All four CD4+ subsets of Type 1 diabetes patients contained TCRB CDR3s that were moderately but significantly shorter.

What these receptors recognize is not known. Sequenced material consisted of expressed TCRB transcripts (all of the isolated RNA was reverse transcribed). The protocol was immunoSEQ multiplex PCR, while the TCRdb copy is restricted to in-frame clones and leaves out a portion. The repertoire has roughly 300,000 clones, 14% of them found once; the top ten carry 0.017%. The sample taken for sequencing was naive CD4+ T cells from blood. These receptors were taken from a man aged 25 to 45 with type 1 diabetes.

The gene calls are TRBV18 and TRBJ2-3; no reliable D call. V was clipped by 3 bases and J by 1 base, with 8 bases between them. The CDR3 consists of 14 residues. CDR1 KGHSH and CDR2 LQKENI come from the germline V gene. CDR3 residues: CASSPLAGTDTQYF. CDR3 DNA: TGTGCCAGCTCACCCTTGGCCGGCACAGATACGCAGTATTTT.

This clone was seen a few times. The chain employs TRBV6-5 and TRBJ2-1; D is possibly TRBD2 (7 bases). This CDR3 has 15 amino acids. The germline CDR1 and CDR2 sequences are MNHEY and SVGAGI. Trimming shortened V by 8 bases and J by 4 bases, and 18 bases separated the two germline ends. The CDR3 here is CASSLRGAPYNEQFF. CDR3 sequence (DNA): TGTGCCAGCTCCCTTCGGGGGGCCCCGTACAATGAGCAGTTCTTC.

This clone has a handful of counts. V is TRBV29-1 and J is TRBJ1-2, with D possibly TRBD1 on 5 matching bases. Trimming cost V 1 base and J 6 bases, with 12 bases left between them. Germline loops: CDR1 SQVTM, CDR2 ANQGSEA. This CDR3 is 13 amino acids long. CDR3 nucleotide sequence: TGCAGCGTTGAAGTTCCAGGGAACCATGGCTACACCTTC. The encoded protein is CSVEVPGNHGYTF.

This clone was picked up a small number of times. V and J are TRBV25-1 and TRBJ2-2; possibly TRBD1 for D (5 bases). The ends were cut back, 6 bases at V and 0 bases at J, with 11 bases in the middle. The CDR3 extends over 15 amino acids. Per the germline V gene, CDR1 is MGHDK and CDR2 is SYGVNS. The CDR3 DNA sequence: TGTGCCAGCAGGGTATCAGGGACGAACACCGGGGAGCTGTTTTTT. Translation: CASRVSGTNTGELFF.

The V gene is TRBV7-9, the J gene TRBJ2-7, with D unclear. This CDR3 is built from 15 residues. The ends were cut back, 5 bases at V and 5 bases at J, with 19 bases in the middle. Germline CDR1 is SEHNR and CDR2 is FQNEAQ (reference sequence). As DNA, the CDR3 is TGTGCCAGCAGCCCCTGGGCCCAACGCGTCGACGAGCAGTACTTC. Amino acid sequence: CASSPWAQRVDEQYF.

This clone was picked up a small number of times. J is TRBJ2-3 and V is TRBV14, with 10 positions matching TRBD2. From germline, CDR1 is SGHDN and CDR2 FVKESK. With 5 bases clipped from V and 3 bases from J, the junction kept 8 bases outside the gene matches. The length of the CDR3 is 16 residues. CDR3 residues: CASSNPGTSVTDTQYF. As DNA, the CDR3 is TGTGCCAGCAGCAATCCCGGGACTAGCGTAACAGATACGCAGTATTTT.

The V call is TRBV28, the J call TRBJ2-7; 8 bases are a match to TRBD1. V dropped 3 bases and J dropped 7; count of bases not matched to a gene: 14. Germline loops: CDR1 MDHEN, CDR2 SYDVKM. The CDR3 extends over 16 amino acids. In DNA, the CDR3 is TGTGCCAGCAGTTTCGCAAGGACAGGGCCTTTAGGTGAGCAGTACTTC. It translates to CASSFARTGPLGEQYF.

The J gene is TRBJ1-4, the V gene TRBV5-4, with 10 bases lining up with TRBD1. J gave up 10 bases and V 4 bases, and 7 bases lay outside the gene matches. Germline CDR1 is SGHNT and CDR2 is YYREEE (reference sequence). CDR3 length equals 14 residues. DNA for the CDR3: TGTGCCAGCAGCACGGGACAGGGGACGGGAAAACTGTTTTTT. This codes for CASSTGQGTGKLFF.

This clone has a handful of counts. The chain has TRBV11-1 and TRBJ2-3; TRBD1 might be the D (5 bases). V dropped 8 bases and J dropped 6 bases, with 12 bases sitting between them. The length of the CDR3 is 12 residues. CDR1 is SGHAT, CDR2 FQDESV, per germline (reference sequence). CDR3 amino acids: CASGAMRDTQYF. The CDR3 DNA sequence: TGTGCCAGCGGGGCCATGCGTGATACGCAGTATTTT.

The table lists this clone with a few counts. The chain couples TRBV5-4 to TRBJ2-6, with D perhaps TRBD1 (5 bases). This CDR3 is built from 15 residues. Germline loops: CDR1 SGHNT, CDR2 YYREEE (reference sequence). Trimming shortened V by 4 bases and J by 1 base, and 9 bases separated the two germline ends. The chain's CDR3 is CASSTRGSGANVLTF. CDR3 DNA: TGTGCCAGCAGCACAAGGGGTTCTGGGGCCAACGTCCTGACTTTC.

The J gene is TRBJ2-5, the V gene TRBV5-1; 10 nucleotides line up with TRBD2. The V and J ends lost 0 bases and 5 bases, in that order; junction bases with no gene match: 4. CDR3 length: 15 amino acids. Germline CDR1 and CDR2: SGHRS and YFSETQ. In DNA form, the CDR3 reads TGCGCCAGCAGCTTGGCCGGGACTAGCGCGGAGACCCAGTACTTC. It translates to CASSLAGTSAETQYF.

This clone was counted only a few times. This CDR3 is also generated by other DNA sequences in the sample. This sequence joins TRBV2 and TRBJ2-1; D perhaps matches TRBD2 (5 bases). V gave up 3 bases and J gave up 0 bases, with 9 bases separating them. This CDR3 has 15 amino acids. Germline CDR1 SNHLY, CDR2 FYNNEI. CDR3 sequence: CASSERVSSYNEQFF. Here the CDR3 DNA reads TGTGCCAGCAGTGAGCGGGTTAGCTCCTACAATGAGCAGTTCTTC.

This clone was counted between two and nine times. The J gene is TRBJ2-3, the V gene TRBV28; a weak D match, TRBD1 (7 bases). V was clipped by 11 bases and J by 1 base, with 13 bases between them. Germline values: CDR1 MDHEN, CDR2 SYDVKM. This CDR3 has 13 amino acids. For the CDR3, the DNA is TGTGCCGGGAGGACAGGAGGCACAGATACGCAGTATTTT. Translation: CAGRTGGTDTQYF.

This clone has more than one count but fewer than ten. The V and J genes are TRBV14 and TRBJ2-7, with TRBD2 matching over 14 bases. V lost 2 bases and J lost 6; bases outside the gene matches: 3. Germline lookup yields CDR1 SGHDN and CDR2 FVKESK. The CDR3 consists of 15 residues. The CDR3, as DNA: TGTGCCAGCAGCCAATGGGGGACTAGCGGGAGCGAGCAGTACTTC. Amino acids: CASSQWGTSGSEQYF.

This clone was counted once. This chain joins TRBV7-9 and TRBJ2-3, with TRBD2 matching 7 bases. V trimming: 11 bases; J trimming: 1 base; junction bases outside the gene matches: 6. This CDR3 contains 13 residues. Germline loops: CDR1 SEHNR, CDR2 FQNEAQ (reference sequence). The CDR3 DNA follows: TGTGCCGGGAGTCGGGGGGGCACAGATACGCAGTATTTT. This encodes CAGSRGGTDTQYF.

This clone was seen a few times. This sequence joins TRBV9 and TRBJ2-1; a possible D gene is TRBD2 (6 bases). Between the trimmed V and J ends, which lost 0 bases and 3 bases, there was a span of 7 bases. There are 14 residues in the CDR3. Germline CDR1 reads SGDLS; CDR2 reads YYNGEE. CDR3 loop: CASSVAGLYNEQFF. CDR3 DNA sequence: TGTGCCAGCAGCGTAGCGGGACTCTACAATGAGCAGTTCTTC. Full variable domain (remainder filled in from reference TRBV9 and TRBJ2-1): DSGVTQTPKHLITATGQRVTLRCSPRSGDLSVYWYQQSLDQGLQFLIQYYNGEERAKGNILERFSAQQFPDLHSELNLSSLELGDSALYFCASSVAGLYNEQFFGPGTRLTVL.

The chain uses TRBV25-1 and TRBJ1-2; D not certain. The germline CDR1 and CDR2 sequences are MGHDK and SYGVNS. The V and J ends lost 1 base and 4 bases respectively, with 16 bases between them. CDR3 length: 16 residues. The CDR3 region is CASSESVGGAVYGYTF. The DNA of the CDR3 is TGTGCCAGCAGTGAATCAGTGGGAGGTGCAGTCTATGGCTACACCTTC.

This clone was counted a few times. The V call is TRBV5-1, the J call TRBJ2-7; 7 bases align to TRBD1. With V trimmed by 4 bases and J by 7 bases, 8 bases remained unmatched. Germline-derived CDR1 and CDR2 are SGHRS and YFSETQ. The CDR3 totals 13 residues. The CDR3 coding sequence is TGCGCCAGCAGCCACGGGACAGATTTAGAGCAGTACTTC. This translates into CASSHGTDLEQYF. The whole variable domain, remainder taken from reference TRBV5-1 and TRBJ2-7, is KAGVTQTPRYLIKTRGQQVTLSCSPISGHRSVSWYQQTPGQGLQFLFEYFSETQRNKGNFPGRFSGRQFSNSRSEMNVSTLELGDSALYLCASSHGTDLEQYFGPGTRLTVT.

The rearrangement links TRBV4-3 to TRBJ2-7; 10 bases are a match to TRBD2. Per the germline V gene, CDR1 is LGHNA and CDR2 is YSLEER. The CDR3 spans 15 residues. Trimming took 3 bases from V and 3 from J; bases not matched to a gene: 5. The CDR3 spells CASSHVASGSYEQYF. CDR3 sequence (DNA): TGCGCCAGCAGCCACGTCGCTAGCGGGAGCTACGAGCAGTACTTC.

This clone was seen only a few times. The chain joins TRBV5-4 to TRBJ1-1, with 9 bases that match TRBD1. The germline CDR1 and CDR2 sequences are SGHNT and YYREEE (reference sequence). V gave up 2 bases and J gave up 3 bases; unmatched junction bases: 5. CDR3 length: 15 amino acids. The CDR3, as DNA: TGTGCCAGCAGCTTCGTTGACAGGGGGGACACTGAAGCTTTCTTT. This encodes CASSFVDRGDTEAFF.

The rearrangement uses TRBV28 and TRBJ1-2; TRBD1 matches 8 bases. V lost 4 bases and J lost 6; bases outside the gene matches: 7. The CDR3 is 14 residues long. CDR1 MDHEN and CDR2 SYDVKM come from the germline V gene. The CDR3 loop is CASSSQGAGHGYTF. CDR3 sequence (DNA): TGTGCCAGCAGTTCCCAGGGGGCCGGCCATGGCTACACCTTC.

The chain joins TRBV5-4 to TRBJ2-3; 7 bases agree with TRBD1. This CDR3 spans 15 amino acids. V shed 5 bases, J shed 1 base, and the junction held 7 bases outside the gene matches. The germline CDR1 and CDR2 sequences are SGHNT and YYREEE (reference sequence). The CDR3 loop reads CASSVTGVGTDTQYF. The CDR3 DNA follows: TGTGCCAGCAGTGTAACAGGGGTGGGCACAGATACGCAGTATTTT. Full variable domain (remainder filled in from reference TRBV5-4 and TRBJ2-3): ETGVTQSPTHLIKTRGQQVTLRCSSQSGHNTVSWYQQALGQGPQFIFQYYREEENGRGNFPPRFSGLQFPNYSSELNVNALELDDSALYLCASSVTGVGTDTQYFGPGTRLTVL.

V is TRBV30 and J is TRBJ2-1; D is undetermined. V dropped 0 bases and J dropped 6 bases, with 6 bases sitting between them. Germline V gives CDR1 GTSNPN, CDR2 SVGIG (reference sequence). The CDR3 sequence is 12 residues long. The CDR3 nucleotides are TGTGCCTGGAGTGTTCGGGTCAATGAGCAGTTCTTC. The encoded protein is CAWSVRVNEQFF. Full variable domain (missing parts from reference TRBV30 and TRBJ2-1): SQTIHQWPATLVQPVGSPLSLECTVEGTSNPNLYWYRQAAGRGLQLLFYSVGIGQISSEVPQNLSASRPQDRQFILSSKKLLLSDSGFYLCAWSVRVNEQFFGPGTRLTVL.

This clone was seen more than once but under ten times. This chain uses TRBV27 with TRBJ2-3; 10 nucleotides align to TRBD2. J was trimmed by 4 bases and V by 5 bases; bases with no gene match: 9. The CDR3 extends over 16 amino acids. Germline assignment: CDR1 MNHEY and CDR2 SMNVEV (reference sequence). The CDR3 bases are TGTGCCAGCAGTACCCCAACCGGGACTAGCGCAGATACGCAGTATTTT. It is translated as CASSTPTGTSADTQYF.

This clone was recorded only once. The rearrangement uses TRBV15 and TRBJ2-7; a weak D match, TRBD1 (6 bases). CDR1 and CDR2 from the germline V gene are LNHNV and YYDKDF (reference sequence). The CDR3 loop spans 14 amino acids. Trimming removed 0 bases from V and 5 bases from J, with 11 bases in between. CDR3 DNA: TGTGCCACCAGCAGAGATTTAACAGGGAACGAGCAGTACTTC. Translated, it gives CATSRDLTGNEQYF. The full variable domain, in which reference TRBV15 and TRBJ2-7 provide the parts outside the CDR3, is DAMVIQNPRYQVTQFGKPVTLSCSQTLNHNVMYWYQQKSSQAPKLLFHYYDKDFNNEADTPDNFQSRRPNTSFCFLDIRSPGLGDTAMYLCATSRDLTGNEQYFGPGTRLTVT.

This sequence joins TRBV19 and TRBJ2-1; weak D call: TRBD2 (5 bases). V was pared by 5 bases and J by 7 bases, with 15 bases between. Per germline, CDR1 LNHDA and CDR2 SQIVND (reference sequence). The CDR3 extends over 14 amino acids. CDR3 bases: TGTGCCAGTAGTGCTCGGGGTAGAGGGAATGAGCAGTTCTTC. This translates into CASSARGRGNEQFF.

In its sample, this clone was seen a few times. CDR3 residues: CSVPPGGGASYNEQFF. CDR3 bases: TGCAGCGTCCCTCCGGGGGGGGGAGCCTCCTACAATGAGCAGTTCTTC. The rearrangement uses TRBV29-1 and TRBJ2-1; 8 positions agree with TRBD2. Germline lookup yields CDR1 SQVTM and CDR2 ANQGSEA. The CDR3 totals 16 residues. V lost 6 bases and J lost 0; bases outside the gene matches: 10.

This clone came up a few times. The chain uses TRBV7-9 and TRBJ2-5; 7 bases align to TRBD2. Germline assignment: CDR1 SEHNR and CDR2 FQNEAQ (reference sequence). The CDR3 loop spans 15 amino acids. V shed 3 bases and J 3 bases; nucleotides not matched to a gene: 7. The CDR3 DNA is TGTGCCAGCAGCTTCTCCCGCCTAGCGGAAGAGACCCAGTACTTC. Amino acid sequence: CASSFSRLAEETQYF.